Below are 3 T cell receptor beta chains sequenced from a single sample in a study of T cell clonotyping in hematopoietic cell transplantation. As for time point: recipient sample about 28 days before transplant, after cytoreduction. Some clones are missing from TCRdb's copy, which holds only in-frame ones; the method was immunoSEQ multiplex PCR. This table holds about 7,100 clones, around 88% found once. This material consisted of peripheral blood mononuclear cells, taken before stem cell transplant. The receptor set was obtained from a man under 40 with acute myeloid leukemia. Some clones in this sample may be carry-over from other donors' samples.

The chain has TRBV7-6 and TRBJ2-7; D uncertain. Germline V CDR1 and CDR2: SGHVS, FNYEAQ. The CDR3 contains 12 residues. The V gene lost 5 bases and the J gene lost 0 bases, with 5 bases spanning the gap. The CDR3 sequence is CASSPSSYEQYF. The CDR3 DNA sequence: TGTGCCAGCAGCCCCAGCTCCTACGAGCAGTACTTC.

V and J are TRBV19 and TRBJ1-2, with 10 bases identical to TRBD1. Germline V CDR1 and CDR2: LNHDA, SQIVND (reference sequence). V gave up 5 bases and J gave up 4 bases; unmatched junction bases: 10. The CDR3 spans 16 residues. The CDR3 is CASSRDRGPGGYGYTF. For the CDR3, the DNA is TGTGCCAGTAGTCGGGACAGGGGCCCGGGGGGCTATGGCTACACCTTC.

The chain links TRBV4-1 to TRBJ2-7; tentative D call: TRBD1 (6 bases). Germline V lookup: CDR1 MGHRA, CDR2 YSYEKL. The CDR3 is 15 amino acids. Trimming took 3 bases from V and 7 from J, leaving 19 bases between them. CDR3 residues: CASSQIQGKFREQYF. The CDR3 DNA sequence: TGCGCCAGCAGCCAGATCCAGGGGAAGTTTAGGGAGCAGTACTTC.